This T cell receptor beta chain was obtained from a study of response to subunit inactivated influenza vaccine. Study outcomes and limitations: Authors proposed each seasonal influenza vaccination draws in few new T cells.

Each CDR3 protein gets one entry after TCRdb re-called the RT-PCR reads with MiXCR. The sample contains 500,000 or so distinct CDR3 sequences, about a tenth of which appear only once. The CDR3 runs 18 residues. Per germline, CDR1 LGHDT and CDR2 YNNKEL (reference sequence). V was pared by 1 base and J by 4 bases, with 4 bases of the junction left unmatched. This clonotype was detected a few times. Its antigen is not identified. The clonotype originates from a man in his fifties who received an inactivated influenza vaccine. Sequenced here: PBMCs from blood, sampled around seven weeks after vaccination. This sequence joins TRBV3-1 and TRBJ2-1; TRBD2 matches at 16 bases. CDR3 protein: CASSQVGLAGGLYNEQFF. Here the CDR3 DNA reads TGTGCCAGCAGCCAAGTGGGACTAGCGGGGGGGTTATACAATGAGCAGTTCTTC.